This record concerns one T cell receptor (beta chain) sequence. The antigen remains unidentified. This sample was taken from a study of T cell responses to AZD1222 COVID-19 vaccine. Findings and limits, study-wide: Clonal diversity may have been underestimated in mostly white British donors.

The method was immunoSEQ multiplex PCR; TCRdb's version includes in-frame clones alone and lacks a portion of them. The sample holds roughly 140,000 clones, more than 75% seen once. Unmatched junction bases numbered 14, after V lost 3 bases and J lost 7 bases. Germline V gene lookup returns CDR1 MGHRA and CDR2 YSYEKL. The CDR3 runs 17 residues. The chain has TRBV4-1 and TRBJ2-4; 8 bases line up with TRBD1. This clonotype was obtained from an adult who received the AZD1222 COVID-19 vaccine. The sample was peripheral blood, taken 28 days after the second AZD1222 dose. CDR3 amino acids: CASSHRDRQVENNIQYF. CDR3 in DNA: TGCGCCAGCAGCCACCGGGACAGGCAGGTCGAAAACAACATTCAGTACTTC.